Each of the 14 T cell receptor beta chains below was sequenced from the same sample in a study of T cells in Graves' hyperthyroidism and ophthalmopathy. RNA transcripts provided the source from which TCR beta CDR3 regions were amplified. Primed by the HTBI set, a first-round RT-PCR was run on the TCR CDR3. TCRdb itself ran the multiplex PCR reads through MiXCR, one entry per CDR3 protein. The sample has about 300,000 distinct CDR3 sequences, about 19% seen once; the top ten hold under 45%. Sequencing was done on a sample of blood. Receptors were obtained from a man aged 45-60 years with Graves' ophthalmopathy.

This clonotype was seen a few times. V is TRBV4-2 and J is TRBJ2-1, with D possibly TRBD1 on 5 matching bases. The CDR3 spans 15 residues. V shed 0 bases and J shed 0 bases, with 6 bases lying between them. Germline assignment: CDR1 LGHNA and CDR2 YNFKEQ. In DNA form, the CDR3 reads TGTGCCAGCAGCCAAGATCAGGGCTCCTACAATGAGCAGTTCTTC. As protein: CASSQDQGSYNEQFF.

This clonotype has only a few counts. This chain joins TRBV14 and TRBJ1-2; 9 nucleotides match TRBD1. The CDR3 sequence is 15 residues long. Germline CDR1 and CDR2: SGHDN and FVKESK. V lost 5 bases and J lost 8; bases outside the gene matches: 12. Written as DNA, the CDR3 is TGTGCCAGCAGCGCAACCCGGAGGGACAGGGTAGGCTACACCTTC. Amino acids: CASSATRRDRVGYTF.

In this sample, this clonotype turned up a few times. The V gene is TRBV28, the J gene TRBJ2-1; possible D gene TRBD2, 5 bases. The V end was cut by 5 bases, the J end by 9 bases, with 11 bases between. The CDR3 runs 12 residues. Germline V gene sequence: CDR1 MDHEN, CDR2 SYDVKM. The CDR3 spells CASSRGLGEQFF. DNA for the CDR3: TGTGCCAGCAGTCGAGGGTTGGGTGAGCAGTTCTTC.

This clonotype was found a few times. The chain joins TRBV28 to TRBJ2-7, with D possibly matching TRBD2 (6 bases). Germline-derived CDR1 and CDR2 are MDHEN and SYDVKM. V shed 2 bases and J shed 2 bases, with 10 bases lying between them. The CDR3 loop spans 14 amino acids. CDR3 nucleotide sequence: TGTGCCAGCAGTTTAACTAGCCTGACCTACGAGCAGTACTTC. It yields the protein CASSLTSLTYEQYF.

This chain uses TRBV28 with TRBJ2-3; D ambiguous. The CDR3 is 12 amino acids. V dropped 6 bases and J dropped 6 bases, with 10 bases sitting between them. Germline V lookup: CDR1 MDHEN, CDR2 SYDVKM. The CDR3 is CASSSAMDTQYF. Written as DNA, the CDR3 is TGTGCCAGCAGCTCGGCGATGGATACGCAGTATTTT.

This clonotype was counted at least ten times. The chain carries TRBV20-1 and TRBJ2-5, with TRBD2 matching 9 bases. The CDR3 runs 14 residues. The trim removed 6 bases at V and 2 bases at J, leaving 7 bases unmatched. Germline V gives CDR1 DFQATT, CDR2 SNEGSKA (reference sequence). The CDR3 sequence: CSAVSGSRQETQYF. The CDR3 nucleotides read TGCAGTGCCGTTAGCGGGAGTCGGCAAGAGACCCAGTACTTC.

This clonotype was observed many times. Here the CDR3 DNA reads TGTGCCAGCAGTGTAAGACAGGGAATTCGGATGAATGAGCAGTTCTTC. This gives the protein CASSVRQGIRMNEQFF. V usage is TRBV2 and J usage is TRBJ2-1; TRBD1 aligns across 7 bases. The CDR3 sequence is 16 residues long. V lost 4 bases and J lost 7; bases outside the gene matches: 13. The germline gives CDR1 SNHLY, CDR2 FYNNEI.

This clonotype was counted once. One end of the junction is discordant with germline, which a read error may explain. V and J are TRBV7-3 and TRBJ1-4, with 10 bases that match TRBD1. This CDR3 is 14 amino acids long. Per germline, CDR1 SGHTA and CDR2 FQGTGA. CDR3 bases: TGTGGCAGCAGCCCGGACAGGGGGGTTGAAAAACTGTTTTTT. Translation gives CGSSPDRGVEKLFF. Filled out from reference TRBV7-3 and TRBJ1-4, the complete variable domain reads GAGVSQTPSNKVTEKGKYVELRCDPISGHTALYWYRQSLGQGPEFLIYFQGTGAADDSGLPNDRFFAVRPEGSVSTLKIQRTERGDSAVYLCGSSPDRGVEKLFFGSGTQLSVL.

DNA of the CDR3: TGTGCCAGCAGACGGACAGGACCCTACGAGCAGTACTTC. This encodes CASRRTGPYEQYF. The rearrangement joins TRBV27 to TRBJ2-7, with 7 nucleotides matching TRBD1. Germline loops: CDR1 MNHEY, CDR2 SMNVEV (reference sequence). Trimming at V came to 6 bases and at J to 2 bases, leaving 4 bases not matched to a gene. The CDR3 length is 13 residues.

This clonotype was observed a handful of times. The gene calls are TRBV6-1 and TRBJ2-7, with 9 positions matching TRBD1. Trimming removed 7 bases from V and 2 bases from J; junction bases left unmatched: 6. The CDR3 totals 14 residues. Germline V gene data show CDR1 as MNHNS and CDR2 as SASEGT. The CDR3 DNA reads as TGTGCCAGCACTAAGACAGGGGGGACCTACGAGCAGTACTTC. This codes for CASTKTGGTYEQYF.

The table lists this clonotype with many counts. This chain connects TRBV5-1 to TRBJ2-7; 11 bases are a match to TRBD1. Germline CDR1 and CDR2: SGHRS and YFSETQ. After removal of 0 bases from V and 2 bases from J, the junction contained 4 bases not matched to a gene. This CDR3 has 16 residues. The CDR3, as DNA: TGCGCCAGCAGCTTGGATCCGGACAGGGGGCCCTACGAGCAGTACTTC. It encodes CASSLDPDRGPYEQYF. The whole variable domain, filled in from reference TRBV5-1 and TRBJ2-7, reads KAGVTQTPRYLIKTRGQQVTLSCSPISGHRSVSWYQQTPGQGLQFLFEYFSETQRNKGNFPGRFSGRQFSNSRSEMNVSTLELGDSALYLCASSLDPDRGPYEQYFGPGTRLTVT.

The chain uses TRBV29-1 and TRBJ1-5; D is unresolved. Per germline, CDR1 SQVTM and CDR2 ANQGSEA. V lost 8 bases to trimming and J lost 0 bases, with 11 bases between them. The CDR3 has 13 residues. The CDR3 DNA reads as TGCAGCTACACAGAGAATAGCAATCAGCCCCAGCATTTT. This translates into CSYTENSNQPQHF.

This clonotype has more than one count but fewer than ten. This rearrangement joins TRBV4-2 to TRBJ2-3; 10 positions match TRBD2. The CDR3 is 18 amino acids. Germline CDR1 LGHNA, CDR2 YNFKEQ. The V gene end was trimmed by 0 bases and the J gene end by 3 bases; junction bases not matched to a gene: 9. The CDR3 loop reads CASSQDLRAGGPTDTQYF. In DNA, the CDR3 is TGTGCCAGCAGCCAAGATTTGAGAGCGGGAGGGCCGACAGATACGCAGTATTTT.

This clonotype appeared a few times. The J gene is TRBJ1-1, the V gene TRBV9; D gene uncertain. The germline V gene has CDR1 SGDLS and CDR2 YYNGEE. This CDR3 has 15 amino acids. The V and J ends lost 0 bases and 0 bases respectively, with 9 bases between them. The CDR3: CASSVGVLLNTEAFF. CDR3 bases: TGTGCCAGCAGCGTAGGGGTTTTACTGAACACTGAAGCTTTCTTT.